This paragraph covers one TCR beta chain sequence. What it binds is unknown. This entry comes from a study of T cell responses to AZD1222 COVID-19 vaccine. Findings and caveats of the study: Among those given AZD1222, only five or six were seropositive at baseline. The donor cohort was predominantly white British with a female majority, and clonal diversity may have been underestimated.

Between the trimmed V and J ends, which lost 1 base and 4 bases, there was a span of 7 bases. CDR1 is LGHDT and CDR2 is YNNKEL in the germline V gene (reference sequence). The CDR3 contains 13 residues. Method: immunoSEQ multiplex PCR; TCRdb's copy keeps in-frame clones and lacks some. The table shows approximately 100,000 clones, with 70% to 90% occurring only once. The sequence was obtained from an adult in good health. The chain joins TRBV3-1 (or the pseudogene TRBV3-2) to TRBJ1-2, with D uncertain. This sample comprised peripheral blood, obtained on day 0 of AZD1222 vaccination. CDR3 bases: TGTGCCAGCAGCCAAGGTGGTTCCTATGGCTACACCTTC. Amino acids: CASSQGGSYGYTF.